This is a list of T cell receptor beta chains from one sample in a study of blood T cell repertoires in COVID-19. Assay used: immunoSEQ multiplex PCR; TCRdb lists only in-frame clones, some missing. The sample contains 200,000 to 300,000 clones, roughly 88% of which appear only once. Material: peripheral blood. These receptors originate from a middle-aged man who had recovered from COVID-19. Both conserved end residues are part of each CDR3. The D gene is left open where the match is weak. Rows give clone size only sometimes, using once, few, many, or a class for an expanded clone.

size,V,J,D,DNA,CDR3
.,TRBV7-9,TRBJ2-7,.,TGTGCCAGCAGCTCAGGGCGGTACGAGCAGTACTTC,CASSSGRYEQYF
.,TRBV5-1,TRBJ1-3,.,TGCGCCAGCAGCTTGGTTGGAGCGACCCTGGACACCATATATTTT,CASSLVGATLDTIYF
.,TRBV27,TRBJ2-2,.,TGTGCCAGCAGTTTAGCTTACAGCGGGACCGGGGAGCTGTTTTTT,CASSLAYSGTGELFF
.,TRBV9,TRBJ1-1,TRBD1,TGTGCCAGCAGCGCATCCGCCAGGGGGCTAGGGATGAACACTGAAGCTTTCTTT,CASSASARGLGMNTEAFF
.,TRBV7-9,TRBJ2-5,.,TGTGCCAGCAGCCCGAGTCCTTGGTGGGAGACCCAGTACTTC,CASSPSPWWETQYF
.,TRBV19,TRBJ2-3,TRBD1,TGTGCCAGTAGTTCCAGACAGGGTAAGAGCACAGATACGCAGTATTTT,CASSSRQGKSTDTQYF
.,TRBV7-9,TRBJ1-1,TRBD1,TGTGCCAGCAGCTTAGAGACAGGGATTGTTGAAGCTTTCTTT,CASSLETGIVEAFF
.,TRBV5-1,TRBJ2-2,TRBD2,TGCGCCAGCAGCTTACGACTAGCGGCTAACACCGGGGAGCTGTTTTTT,CASSLRLAANTGELFF
.,TRBV11-3,TRBJ2-3,TRBD2,TGTGCCAGCGGGGTCCGACTAGCGGGTGTCACAGATACGCAGTATTTT,CASGVRLAGVTDTQYF
.,TRBV4-3,TRBJ1-1,.,TGCGCCAGCAGCCAAGGGGCGGGGATGAACACTGAAGCTTTCTTT,CASSQGAGMNTEAFF
.,TRBV18,TRBJ1-5,TRBD1,TGTGCCAGCTCACCAGGACAGGGAGGGAGCAATCAGCCCCAGCATTTT,CASSPGQGGSNQPQHF
.,TRBV3-1/TRBV3-2,TRBJ2-5,TRBD2,TGTGCCAGCAGCCAAGGAGGCGGGGGTGAGACCCAGTACTTC,CASSQGGGGETQYF
.,TRBV19,TRBJ1-6,TRBD1,TGTGCCAGTAGTATCCCAGACAGGGTGGCACCCCTCCACTTT,CASSIPDRVAPLHF
few,TRBV7-6,TRBJ2-2,.,TGTGCCAGCAGCTTTATTCAGGGAGGTTTCGCCGGGGAGCTGTTTTTT,CASSFIQGGFAGELFF
.,TRBV3-1/TRBV3-2,TRBJ2-3,.,TGTGCCAGCAGCCAAGGTATTCTAGCTGAGCAGTATTTT,CASSQGILAEQYF
.,TRBV27,TRBJ1-1,.,TGTGCCAGCTCACCCTCGGGTCCCGTATTGGCTGAAGCTTTCTTT,CASSPSGPVLAEAFF
.,TRBV9,TRBJ2-5,TRBD2,TGTGCCAGCAGCATGGACTCTAATCCCGGGAGGGCCGGGGAGACCCAGTACTTC,CASSMDSNPGRAGETQYF
.,TRBV29-1,TRBJ2-5,.,TGCAGCGTTACAGGTCCCCAAGAGACCCAGTACTTC,CSVTGPQETQYF
.,TRBV14,TRBJ1-1,TRBD1,TGTGCCAGCAGCCAAGAAATTGGGACAGGGGGGTCTGAAGCTTTCTTT,CASSQEIGTGGSEAFF
.,TRBV10-1,TRBJ2-5,TRBD1,TGCGCCAGCAGTAACCGGGACAGGCAAGAGACCCAGTACTTC,CASSNRDRQETQYF
.,TRBV6-2/TRBV6-3,TRBJ2-2,.,TGTGCCAGCAGCTCGACTAAAACCGGGGAGCTGTTTTTT,CASSSTKTGELFF
once,TRBV3-1/TRBV3-2,TRBJ1-2,.,TGTGCCAGCAGCCCGGCCAGGGGCGGGTATGGCTACACCTTC,CASSPARGGYGYTF
.,TRBV6-5,TRBJ2-5,TRBD1,TGTGCCAGCAGCGCCGGACAGGGAAAGACCCAGTACTTC,CASSAGQGKTQYF
few,TRBV6-5,TRBJ1-5,.,TGTGCCAGCTCAGGGCTGGGGCAGCCCCAGCATTTT,CASSGLGQPQHF
few,TRBV30,TRBJ1-3,TRBD1,TGTGCCTGGTTCCGGGACAGTGGAAACACCATATATTTT,CAWFRDSGNTIYF
.,TRBV7-9,TRBJ2-5,TRBD1,TGTGCCAGCAGCGTTTGGGACAGAGAGACCCAGTACTTC,CASSVWDRETQYF
.,TRBV19,TRBJ1-4,TRBD1,TGTGCCAGTAGTACCGGGACAGAAGCAACTAATGAAAAACTGTTTTTT,CASSTGTEATNEKLFF
once,TRBV10-3,TRBJ1-5,.,TGTGCCAGCGCGGACAAGCCCGATCAGCCCCAGCATTTT,CASADKPDQPQHF
.,TRBV7-9,TRBJ2-1,.,TGTGCCAGCAGCGGGAGGGAGCAGTTCTTC,CASSGREQFF
.,TRBV6-5,TRBJ2-5,TRBD2,TGTGCCAGCAGCTCAAGCGGGGGGGCAGAGACCCAGTACTTC,CASSSSGGAETQYF
.,TRBV18,TRBJ2-1,.,TGTGCCAGCTCACCAGTTCCGGGAATCACCTACAATGAGCAGTTCTTC,CASSPVPGITYNEQFF
.,TRBV11-2,TRBJ2-2,.,TGTGCCAGCAGGATGGAGATCACCGGGGAGCTGTTTTTT,CASRMEITGELFF
.,TRBV21-1,TRBJ1-2,.,TGTGCCAGCAGCAAAGTCAAGGTGGAGTATGGCTACACCTTC,CASSKVKVEYGYTF
.,TRBV5-4,TRBJ2-7,.,TGTGCCAGCAGCTTTGAGAGCCACAGACCCTACGAGCAGTACTTC,CASSFESHRPYEQYF
.,TRBV6-2/TRBV6-3,TRBJ2-7,.,TGTGCCAGCAGTTCGATACTAATGGACACATACTCCTACGAGCAGTACTTC,CASSSILMDTYSYEQYF
.,TRBV7-2,TRBJ1-1,TRBD1,TGTGCCAGCATCCTAGAAGCGGACAGGAGGATGGGCACTGAAGCTTTCTTT,CASILEADRRMGTEAFF
once,TRBV7-2,TRBJ2-5,TRBD2,TGTGCCAGCAGCTTAAGCGGGGCGAGTCAGACCCAGTACTTC,CASSLSGASQTQYF
.,TRBV30,TRBJ2-7,.,TGTGCCTGGAGTGTACCCGGGTTTGGCTACGAGCAGTACTTC,CAWSVPGFGYEQYF
many,TRBV7-2,TRBJ1-5,.,TGTGCCAGCAGCCCGGCAGGGGTTCATCAGCCCCAGCATTTT,CASSPAGVHQPQHF
.,TRBV19,TRBJ1-2,.,TGTGCCAGTAGTCCCGAACCCCGGGGGAACTATGGCTACACCTTC,CASSPEPRGNYGYTF